This TCR beta chain was captured in a study of shared clonotypes between healthy human individuals. Overall study context: CD4 naive cells filled three plates per donor, CD4 memory three, CD8 naive two and CD8 memory one.

Overall study findings and caveats: Naive subsets, compared against memory subsets, generally had larger estimated richness values.

On this clone itself: Its antigen is undetermined.

CD45RO-negative, CCR7-positively selected cells formed the naive CD8 fraction, excluding terminally differentiated effector memory CD45RA+ cells. V was cut by 5 bases and J by 0 bases, with 16 bases left in between. Germline values: CDR1 MNHEY, CDR2 SMNVEV (reference sequence). This CDR3 has 16 amino acids. Replicate sorted-subset PCRs were loaded with 150 to 250 ng DNA, about 31,000 T cell genomes. Measured with immunoSEQ multiplex PCR; TCRdb has only the in-frame clones, and not every one. The top ten clones hold 1% to 1.5% of a sample with about 2 million clones, 85% to 95% of them seen once. The V call is TRBV27, the J call TRBJ1-2; no reliable D call. This TCR was sampled from a man younger than 35 in good health. The source material was naive CD8+ T cells sorted from blood. The CDR3 sequence: CASSPRGGIPNYGYTF. CDR3 bases: TGTGCCAGCAGTCCCAGAGGAGGGATACCTAACTATGGCTACACCTTC.